This TCR beta chain is from a study of shared clonotypes between healthy human individuals. Study overall: A few men and a couple of women, aged 18 to 49, were donors. CD4 naive and memory got three plates each, CD8 naive two, CD8 memory one.

The repertoire was sequenced with immunoSEQ multiplex PCR; TCRdb's copy has only in-frame clones and lacks some. The sample has about 2.1 million clones; about 94% are singletons. Germline values: CDR1 SGHVS, CDR2 FQNEAQ. The CDR3 spans 15 residues. Trimming removed 1 base at V and 4 bases at J, with 13 bases between. Naive CD8 cells comprised CD45RO-negative, CCR7-positively selected cells, excluding terminally differentiated effector memory CD45RA+ cells. The study drew its donors from healthy HIV-negative adults without recent acute infections or vaccinations. Study results and limitations: Represented genetic and exposure-history diversity was restricted by having few donors.

Note on this clone: What it recognizes is unknown.

The gene calls are TRBV7-8 and TRBJ1-2, with D possibly TRBD1 on 6 matching bases. Sequencing was carried out using naive CD8+ T cells from PBMCs. This clonotype was obtained from a man between 18 and 35 years old in good health. Some clones in this sample may be carry-over from other donors' samples. The CDR3 region has the DNA TGTGCCAGCAGCTTAGAGAGCAGGGGAGTCTATGGCTACACCTTC. It is translated as CASSLESRGVYGYTF. The variable domain in full, with the rest retrieved from reference TRBV7-8 and TRBJ1-2, is GAGVSQSPRYKVAKRGQDVALRCDPISGHVSLFWYQQALGQGPEFLTYFQNEAQLDKSGLPSDRFFAERPEGSVSTLKIQRTQQEDSAVYLCASSLESRGVYGYTFGSGTRLTVV.